This entry is about one T cell receptor (beta chain). No base quality information exists; no much larger clone differs at one position. According to the study, the label for this sample's time point signals: cells obtained before transplantation from donor or recipient. In mixed lymphocyte reactions, 200,000 CFSE-labeled pre-transplant responders were plated with 200,000 irradiated violet-dye-labeled stimulators and cultured for less than 7 days. Proliferating CD3+CD4+CFSE-low and CD3+CD8+CFSE-low responder cells were FACS-sorted on a BD Influx sorter after the mixed lymphocyte reaction. The sample is drawn from a study of graft-versus-host responses after intestinal transplantation (dated by TCRdb to about 2021). Some background on the complete study: Recipients received multivisceral, liver-intestinal, or isolated intestinal transplants. All recipients received anti-thymocyte globulin induction followed by maintenance tacrolimus and steroids for around three years. Graft-versus-host and host-versus-graft alloreactive T cell clones were tracked in the graft, circulation and bone marrow after intestinal transplantation using bulk TCR-beta CDR3 sequencing. To identify alloreactive clones, pre-transplant mixed lymphocyte reaction products were sequenced and then compared with unstimulated pre-transplant donor and recipient T cells. Of the 20 to 25 intestinal transplant recipients enrolled in the cohort, one of whom was a retransplant, 3 patients without pretransplant specimens were excluded. Donor T cell macrochimerism was defined as a peak of at least 4% donor T cells among recipient peripheral blood mononuclear cells. Rather than being sequenced by the commercial service, samples from a few later patients were sequenced in-house on an Illumina MiSeq and processed with MiXCR. What the research found in general, with its limitations: Early after transplant, peak levels of circulating GvH clones were associated with declines in HvG clones. The relatively low number and heterogeneity of intestinal transplant patients limited the conclusions. GvH clones turned up in recipient bone marrow, with some appearing earlier in ileal mucosa or blood, a pattern consistent with an intestinal mucosal origin. Patients with donor T cell macrochimerism had high GvH to HvG T cell clonal ratios in their allografts.

Receptors were amplified or captured by the immunoSEQ multiplex PCR assay. In most patients, genomic DNA was isolated using the Qiagen DNeasy Blood and Tissue Kit and sent frozen to Adaptive Biotechnologies for TCR sequencing. For most patients, genomic DNA was subjected to high-throughput TCR-beta CDR3 sequencing by Adaptive Biotechnologies. The original pipeline was this. Adaptive's ImmunoSEQ software supplied the TCR sequencing data for approximately 18 patients, while MiXCR and VDJtools were used to process a few other patients. To correct CD4 versus CD8 sorting errors, sequences present in both subsets at a frequency ratio below 5:1 were removed. CDR3 nucleotide sequences shared by donor and recipient were removed because the origin of these sequences could not be assigned. To be classed as alloreactive, a clone needed at least 2-fold expansion over unstimulated cells and a minimum CFSE-low frequency of 0.002% (template counts) or 0.001% (read counts). Clones were considered mappable if detected in sequenced pre-transplant spleen, lymph node, or MLR CFSE-low populations of the donor or recipient. The cumulative frequency of alloreactive clones was calculated as a percentage of all sequences, weighted by copy number. The immuneACCESS repertoire file appears here via TCRdb, limited to in-frame rearrangements. These files lack a portion of the clones; in checked studies, under half of the deficit traces to unresolved V genes, and the cause of the others is not known. The V and J calls and clone size were taken over from that table, and D and trimming were inferred from the DNA. This sample has 10,000 to 15,000 clones in its table, and about a third of those were observed once. Roughly 3.2% of the sample is in the top ten clones.

The V end loses 5 bases and the J end loses 9 bases, and a stretch of 8 bases separates them. The germline V gene sets CDR1 to SQVTM and CDR2 to ANQGSEA. Including cysteine and phenylalanine, the CDR3 has 10 amino acids. The only DNA kept is the CDR3, 30 bases in frame from the first base. The V gene is TRBV29-1 and the J gene is TRBJ2-1; the D gene lacks a confident call. This TCR was recovered from a human patient who received an intestinal transplant. The source was alloreactive CD8+ T cells from a mixed lymphocyte reaction culture, collected before intestinal transplant. Read against the paper, the sample's cell subset or site label means: CFSE-low proliferating T cells sorted from approximately six-day pre-transplant mixed lymphocyte reaction (GvH or HvG direction). The DNA is as follows: TGCAGCGTTTCTATAGGTGAGCAGTTCTTC. The encoded protein is CSVSIGEQFF.